This T cell receptor (beta chain) was sequenced for a study of T cell responses to AZD1222 COVID-19 vaccine. General study points: Every sample of the repertoires postdated the peak T cell response. The number of AZD1222 recipients seropositive at baseline was only five to seven.

Points on this clone: Its antigen remains unidentified.

Germline V lookup: CDR1 MDHEN, CDR2 SYDVKM. Between the trimmed V and J ends, which lost 6 bases and 6 bases, there was a span of 18 bases. The CDR3 has 15 amino acids. Here immunoSEQ multiplex PCR was the method, and the copy in TCRdb shows in-frame clones only, minus some. This sample carries around 140,000 clones, approximately 93% of them seen once, and the ten largest clones take 12%. This TCR came from an adult who had recovered from COVID-19. V is TRBV28 and J is TRBJ1-5; D unclear. This material consisted of peripheral blood, taken after recovery from COVID-19. CDR3 sequence: CASSFVGGRGQPQHF. The CDR3 DNA reads TGTGCCAGCAGCTTCGTGGGCGGGAGAGGTCAGCCCCAGCATTTT.